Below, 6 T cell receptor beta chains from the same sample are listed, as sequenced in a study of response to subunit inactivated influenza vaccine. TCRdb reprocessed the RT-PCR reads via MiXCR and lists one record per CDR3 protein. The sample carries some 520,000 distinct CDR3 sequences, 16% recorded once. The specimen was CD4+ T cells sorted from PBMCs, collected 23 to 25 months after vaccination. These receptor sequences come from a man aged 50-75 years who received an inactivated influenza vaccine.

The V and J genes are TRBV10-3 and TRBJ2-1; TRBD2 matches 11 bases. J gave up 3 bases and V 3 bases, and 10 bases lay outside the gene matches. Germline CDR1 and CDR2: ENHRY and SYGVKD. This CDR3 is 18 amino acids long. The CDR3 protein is CAISDALGLAAYYNEQFF. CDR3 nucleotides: TGTGCCATCAGTGATGCCTTGGGACTAGCGGCCTACTACAATGAGCAGTTCTTC.

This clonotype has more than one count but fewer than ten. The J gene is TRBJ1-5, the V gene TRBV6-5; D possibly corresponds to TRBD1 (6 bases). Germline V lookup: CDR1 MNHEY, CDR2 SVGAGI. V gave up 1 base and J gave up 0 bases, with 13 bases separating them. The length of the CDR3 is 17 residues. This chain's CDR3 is CASSYFNRENSNQPQHF. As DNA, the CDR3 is TGTGCCAGCAGTTACTTCAACAGGGAGAATAGCAATCAGCCCCAGCATTTT.

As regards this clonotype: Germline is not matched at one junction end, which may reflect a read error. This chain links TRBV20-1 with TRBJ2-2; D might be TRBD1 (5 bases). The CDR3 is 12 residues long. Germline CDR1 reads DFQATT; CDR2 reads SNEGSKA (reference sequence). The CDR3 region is CNARQGNGELFF. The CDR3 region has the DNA TGCAATGCTAGGCAGGGCAACGGGGAGCTGTTTTTT.

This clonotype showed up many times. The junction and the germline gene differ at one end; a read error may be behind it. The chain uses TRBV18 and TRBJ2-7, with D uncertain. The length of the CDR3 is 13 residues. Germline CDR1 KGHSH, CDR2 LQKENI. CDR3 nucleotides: TGCGCCAGCAGCCCGTCTAGCTCCTACGAGCAGTACTTC. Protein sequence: CASSPSSSYEQYF.

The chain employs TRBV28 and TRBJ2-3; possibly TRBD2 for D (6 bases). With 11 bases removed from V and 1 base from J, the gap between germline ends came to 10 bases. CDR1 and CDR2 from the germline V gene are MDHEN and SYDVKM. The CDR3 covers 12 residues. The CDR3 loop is CAWQRGTDTQYF. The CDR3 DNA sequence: TGTGCCTGGCAGCGGGGCACAGATACGCAGTATTTT.

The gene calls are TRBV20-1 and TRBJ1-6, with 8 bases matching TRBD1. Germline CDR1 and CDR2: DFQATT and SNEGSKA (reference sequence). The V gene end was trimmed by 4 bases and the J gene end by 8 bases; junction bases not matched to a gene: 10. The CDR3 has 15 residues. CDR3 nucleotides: TGCAGTGCTATCGCAGGGGGCTTGTGGGATTCACCCCTCCACTTT. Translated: CSAIAGGLWDSPLHF.